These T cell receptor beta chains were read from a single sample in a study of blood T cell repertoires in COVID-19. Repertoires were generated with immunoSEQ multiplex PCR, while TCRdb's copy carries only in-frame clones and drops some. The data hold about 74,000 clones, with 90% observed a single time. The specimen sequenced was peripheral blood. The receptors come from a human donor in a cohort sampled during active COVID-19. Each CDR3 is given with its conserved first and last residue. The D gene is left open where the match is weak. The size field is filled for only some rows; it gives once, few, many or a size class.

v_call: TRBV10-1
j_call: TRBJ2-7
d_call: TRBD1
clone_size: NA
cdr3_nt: TGCGCCGTACCGGGACAGGGGGCACACGAGCAGTACTTC
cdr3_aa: CAVPGQGAHEQYF

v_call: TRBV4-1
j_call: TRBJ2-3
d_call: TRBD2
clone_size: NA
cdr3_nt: TGCGCCAGCAGCCAAGGAGGGCGGGAGGGTGATACGCAGTATTTT
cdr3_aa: CASSQGGREGDTQYF

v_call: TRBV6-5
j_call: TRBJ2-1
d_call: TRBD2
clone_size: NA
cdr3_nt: TGTGCCAGCAGTTCCCCTGGGGGGGGTGAGCAGTTCTTC
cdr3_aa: CASSSPGGGEQFF

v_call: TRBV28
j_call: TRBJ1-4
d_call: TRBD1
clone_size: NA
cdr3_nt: TGTGCCAGCAGTTCCGGACAGGATGAAAAACTGTTTTTT
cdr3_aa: CASSSGQDEKLFF

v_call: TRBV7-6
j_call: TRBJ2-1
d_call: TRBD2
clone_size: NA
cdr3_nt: TGTGCCAGCAGCTTGGGGACTATCATCTACAATGAGCAGTTCTTC
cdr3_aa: CASSLGTIIYNEQFF

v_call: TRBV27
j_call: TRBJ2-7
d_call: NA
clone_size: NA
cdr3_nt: TGTGCCAGCAGTTTATCCCCAGGGTGGAACGAGCAGTACTTC
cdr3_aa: CASSLSPGWNEQYF

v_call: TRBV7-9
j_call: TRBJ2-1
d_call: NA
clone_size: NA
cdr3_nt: TGTGCCAGCAGCTGGGTACAGGGTGGGTATTACAATGAGCAGTTCTTC
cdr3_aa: CASSWVQGGYYNEQFF

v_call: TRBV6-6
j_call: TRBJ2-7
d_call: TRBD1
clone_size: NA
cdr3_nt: TGTGCCAGCAGTTACAGGGACAGGGACGAGCAGTACTTC
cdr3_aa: CASSYRDRDEQYF

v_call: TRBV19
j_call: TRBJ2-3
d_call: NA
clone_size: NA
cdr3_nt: TGTGCCAGTACGGGAGTCTACACAGATACGCAGTATTTT
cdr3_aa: CASTGVYTDTQYF

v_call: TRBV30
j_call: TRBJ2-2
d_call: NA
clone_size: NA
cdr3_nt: TGTGCCTGGAGTCAAGGGCCCACTAGCAGCACCGGGGAGCTGTTTTTT
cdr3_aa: CAWSQGPTSSTGELFF

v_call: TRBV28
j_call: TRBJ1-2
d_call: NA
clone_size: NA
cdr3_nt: TGTGCCAGCAGTTTAGCACAGGGATCCTATGGCTACACCTTC
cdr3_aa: CASSLAQGSYGYTF

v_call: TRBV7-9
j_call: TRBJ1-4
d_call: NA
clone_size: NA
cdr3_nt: TGTGCCAGCAGCTTATCGGGGAAACTGTTTTTT
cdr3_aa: CASSLSGKLFF

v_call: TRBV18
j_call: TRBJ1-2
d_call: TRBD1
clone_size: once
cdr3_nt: TGTGCCAGCTCAGCCGACCGGACAGGGAACTATGGCTACACCTTC
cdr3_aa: CASSADRTGNYGYTF

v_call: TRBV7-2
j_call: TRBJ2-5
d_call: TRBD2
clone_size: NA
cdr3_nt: TGTGCCAGCAGCCTCAGGGAGCCTAGCGGGATCCAAGAGACCCAGTACTTC
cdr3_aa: CASSLREPSGIQETQYF

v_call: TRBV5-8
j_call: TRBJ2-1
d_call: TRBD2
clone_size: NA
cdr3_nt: TGTGCCAGCAGCACGCAGCGGGAGTTCAATGAGCAGTTCTTC
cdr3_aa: CASSTQREFNEQFF